Following are 31 T cell receptor beta chains from one sample sequenced in a study of blood T cells in healthy people across ages. Using a J-beta primer mix together with a sample-barcoded 5' primer, a second PCR was run for about 6 to 11 cycles. One entry per CDR3 protein, called by TCRdb with MiXCR from the 5' RACE reads. This table holds about 800,000 distinct CDR3 sequences, around 25% found once. These data also formed part of another study, on T cells of mothers and their children.

The sample comprised blood. These TCRs come from a boy between 5 and 17 years old in good health.

This clonotype was counted a few times. The chain has TRBV6-5 and TRBJ1-2; a weak D match, TRBD1 (6 bases). The CDR3 spans 18 residues. Germline CDR1 MNHEY, CDR2 SVGAGI. V dropped 4 bases and J dropped 0 bases, with 21 bases sitting between them. In DNA form, the CDR3 reads TGTGCCAGCAGTTCTCTATTCCCGCCAGGGGATACTAACTATGGCTACACCTTC. Amino acids: CASSSLFPPGDTNYGYTF.

The sample holds a few counts of this clonotype. V is TRBV15 and J is TRBJ2-5; 7 bases map to TRBD1. CDR3 length equals 15 residues. V lost 5 bases, J lost 5 bases, and 11 bases stayed unmatched. CDR1 and CDR2 (germline): LNHNV, YYDKDF (reference sequence). CDR3 sequence reads: CATSSTPDRDETQYF. The CDR3 bases are TGTGCCACCAGCTCCACACCCGACAGGGACGAGACCCAGTACTTC.

This clonotype was seen more than once but under ten times. The chain joins TRBV4-1 to TRBJ2-5; TRBD2 matches 7 bases. The DNA end is a closer match to TRBJ2-1, so the J assignment may be wrong. Germline CDR1 MGHRA, CDR2 YSYEKL. There are 16 residues in the CDR3. This CDR3 reads CASSQDIGLADNEQFF. The CDR3 bases are TGCGCCAGCAGCCAAGATATCGGGCTAGCGGACAATGAGCAGTTCTTC.

The chain joins TRBV5-1 to TRBJ1-1, with a tentative D call TRBD1 (5 bases). The ends were cut back, 2 bases at V and 4 bases at J, with 12 bases in the middle. Germline CDR1 SGHRS, CDR2 YFSETQ. The CDR3 extends over 14 amino acids. The CDR3 DNA reads TGCGCCAGCAGCTTCGATGGGGCAGGCACTGAAGCTTTCTTT. This sequence encodes CASSFDGAGTEAFF.

This clonotype was counted many times. The chain is built from TRBV7-9 and TRBJ2-7; 8 positions agree with TRBD1. The CDR3 extends over 12 amino acids. The germline V gene has CDR1 SEHNR and CDR2 FQNEAQ (reference sequence). The trim removed 3 bases at V and 5 bases at J, leaving 0 bases unmatched. CDR3 region: CASSLTGDEQYF. CDR3 sequence (DNA): TGTGCCAGCAGCTTGACAGGGGACGAGCAGTACTTC.

The chain combines TRBV29-1 with TRBJ2-7; D call uncertain. Trimming stripped 6 bases from V and 3 bases from J, with 6 bases between. CDR3 length: 10 residues. Germline V gives CDR1 SQVTM, CDR2 ANQGSEA. The CDR3 is CSVVDYEQYF. In DNA form, the CDR3 reads TGCAGCGTGGTGGACTACGAGCAGTACTTC.

Regarding this clonotype: A junction boundary mismatches the germline segment, possibly from a read error. The V call is TRBV27, the J call TRBJ2-4; tentatively, D is TRBD1 or TRBD2 (5 bases each). This CDR3 has 17 amino acids. CDR1 MNHEY and CDR2 SMNVEV come from the germline V gene (reference sequence). The CDR3 sequence: CANSLSLVGVDKNIQYF. The DNA for the CDR3 is TGTGCCAACAGTTTATCCCTGGTGGGGGTGGACAAAAACATTCAGTACTTC.

V and J are TRBV12-3 or TRBV12-4 and TRBJ1-2; D not resolved. The CDR3 sequence is 14 residues long. The ends were cut back, 5 bases at V and 6 bases at J, with 16 bases in the middle. DNA of the CDR3: TGTGCCAGCAGTCCCCGCGGAAGACGGGATGGCTACACCTTC. This sequence encodes CASSPRGRRDGYTF.

This clonotype occurred a few times. The rearrangement uses TRBV7-9 and TRBJ2-5; TRBD2 matches 14 bases. With the DNA end fitting TRBJ2-7 better, the J assignment may be wrong. Per germline, CDR1 SEHNR and CDR2 FQNEAQ (reference sequence). The CDR3 is 15 residues long. The CDR3, as DNA: TGTGCCAGCGGGACTAGCGGGGGAGAAACCTACGAGCAGTACTTC. Translated, it gives CASGTSGGETYEQYF.

J is TRBJ2-4 and V is TRBV7-2, with 7 bases that match TRBD1. V lost 5 bases, J lost 6 bases, and 16 bases stayed unmatched. Germline V lookup: CDR1 SGHTA, CDR2 FQGNSA. CDR3 length: 17 residues. The CDR3 loop reads CASSKSRQGGQRNIQYF. CDR3 coding DNA: TGTGCCAGCAGCAAATCGAGACAGGGTGGTCAGAGAAACATTCAGTACTTC.

The genes are TRBV3-1 and TRBJ2-2, with 9 bases identical to TRBD2. V was pared by 0 bases and J by 7 bases, with 9 bases of the junction left unmatched. Germline loops: CDR1 LGHDT, CDR2 YNNKEL (reference sequence). The CDR3 spans 17 residues. CDR3 DNA: TGTGCCAGCAGCCAAGAAGCAGGCGGGAGGGCCGGCGGGGAGCTGTTTTTT. Encoded protein: CASSQEAGGRAGGELFF.

Points on this clonotype: One end of the junction varies from germline; a read error may be responsible. The V call is TRBV3-1, the J call TRBJ2-7, with D tentatively TRBD2 (7 bases). Germline V gene data show CDR1 as LGHDT and CDR2 as YNNKEL (reference sequence). The CDR3 extends over 14 amino acids. The CDR3 bases are TGTGTCAGCAGCCCGCCCATGCGGGGGCGCGAGCAGTACTTC. It encodes CVSSPPMRGREQYF.

V and J are TRBV9 and TRBJ2-1, with a tentative D call TRBD1 (5 bases). Matching the DNA end better, TRBJ2-5 makes the J call doubtful. The germline gives CDR1 SGDLS, CDR2 YYNGEE. The CDR3 is made up of 15 amino acids. The CDR3 coding sequence is TGTGCCAGCAGCGTACAGGGATGGGGCCAAGAGACCCAGTACTTC. It yields the protein CASSVQGWGQETQYF.

The chain has TRBV4-3 and TRBJ1-4; D gene unclear. There are 15 residues in the CDR3. Trimming removed 8 bases at V and 0 bases at J, with 13 bases between. CDR1 is LGHNA, CDR2 YSLEER, per germline. As DNA, the CDR3 is TGCGCCAGCCGACATGACCGAGCAACTAATGAAAAACTGTTTTTT. It translates to CASRHDRATNEKLFF.

There are a few counts of this clonotype. The chain employs TRBV29-1 and TRBJ1-2; D gene unclear. Trimming removed 3 bases at V and 2 bases at J, with 10 bases between. This CDR3 comprises 13 residues. Germline CDR1 SQVTM, CDR2 ANQGSEA. In DNA form, the CDR3 reads TGCAGCGTTGACCGAGCCGGCAACTATGGCTACACCTTC. Protein: CSVDRAGNYGYTF.

V gene TRBV7-2 combines with J gene TRBJ2-1, with unresolved D. V lost 1 base to trimming and J lost 1 base, with 20 bases between them. CDR3 length: 19 amino acids. Germline CDR1 is SGHTA and CDR2 is FQGNSA. CDR3 protein: CASSLEPRWMPRSYNEQFF. In nucleotides, the CDR3 is TGTGCCAGCAGCTTAGAGCCCCGGTGGATGCCCCGGTCCTACAATGAGCAGTTCTTC.

This clonotype occurred a few times. The rearrangement joins TRBV10-3 to TRBJ2-5, with D possibly matching TRBD1 (6 bases). Germline V CDR1 and CDR2: ENHRY, SYGVKD. Trimming took off 5 bases at V and 2 bases at J, with 15 bases between the two ends. CDR3 length: 15 amino acids. The CDR3 nucleotides are TGTGCCATCAGTATACAGGGAGAGGGGCAAGAGACCCAGTACTTC. It yields the protein CAISIQGEGQETQYF.

The chain has TRBV28 and TRBJ1-6; 9 nucleotides line up with TRBD1. This CDR3 region has 15 residues. In germline, CDR1 is MDHEN, CDR2 SYDVKM. Trimming cost V 6 bases and J 9 bases; bases outside gene matches: 9. This CDR3 is CASRPGQGESSPLHF. Here the CDR3 DNA reads TGTGCCAGCAGGCCGGGACAGGGAGAGAGTTCACCCCTCCACTTT.

The rearrangement links TRBV29-1 to TRBJ2-7; possible D gene TRBD2, 5 bases. Trimming removed 3 bases at V and 1 base at J, with 22 bases between. Germline V gives CDR1 SQVTM, CDR2 ANQGSEA. The CDR3 sequence is 17 residues long. As DNA, the CDR3 is TGCAGCGTTGACTCCCCCCGGGGTGCTGGACTTTCCTACGAGCAGTACTTC. This translates into CSVDSPRGAGLSYEQYF.

The V call is TRBV6-2 or TRBV6-3, the J call TRBJ2-7; tentatively, D is TRBD2 (6 bases). Trimming removed 6 bases from V and 7 bases from J, with 22 bases in between. This CDR3 comprises 15 residues. Germline lookup yields CDR1 MNHEY and CDR2 SVGEGT. CDR3 DNA: TGTGCCAGCAGCCGCCCGGGAGCTCCCCGAGGGGAGCAGTACTTC. Protein: CASSRPGAPRGEQYF.

This sequence joins TRBV4-3 and TRBJ1-2; D call uncertain. The length of the CDR3 is 15 residues. Germline CDR1 is LGHNA and CDR2 is YSLEER. Trimming took off 0 bases at V and 6 bases at J, with 14 bases between the two ends. The DNA for the CDR3 is TGCGCCAGCAGCCAAGATCGGGCAGTGGGAAATGGCTACACCTTC. This sequence encodes CASSQDRAVGNGYTF.

The V and J genes are TRBV2 and TRBJ1-5; 9 bases match TRBD1. Germline V gene data show CDR1 as SNHLY and CDR2 as FYNNEI. V dropped 6 bases and J dropped 1; count of bases not matched to a gene: 7. The CDR3 totals 16 residues. CDR3 DNA: TGTGCCAGCAGGGATATACAGGGGGCAAGCAATCAGCCCCAGCATTTT. Translation gives CASRDIQGASNQPQHF. The whole variable domain, filled in from reference TRBV2 and TRBJ1-5, reads EPEVTQTPSHQVTQMGQEVILRCVPISNHLYFYWYRQILGQKVEFLVSFYNNEISEKSEIFDDQFSVERPDGSNFTLKIRSTKLEDSAMYFCASRDIQGASNQPQHFGDGTRLSIL.

This clonotype was seen more than once but under ten times. This chain connects TRBV6-5 to TRBJ2-2; 8 bases fit TRBD1. The V gene's germline CDR1 is MNHEY and CDR2 SVGAGI. The CDR3 totals 17 residues. J gave up 3 bases and V 1 base, and 7 bases lay outside the gene matches. CDR3 in DNA: TGTGCCAGCAGTTACTTCGCCCAGGGGGCGCACACCGGGGAGCTGTTTTTT. Encoded protein: CASSYFAQGAHTGELFF.

This clonotype was seen a single time. The chain combines TRBV19 with TRBJ2-7, with D maybe TRBD1 (5 bases). V was clipped by 0 bases and J by 5 bases, with 11 bases between them. CDR3 length: 14 amino acids. Germline V gene sequence: CDR1 LNHDA, CDR2 SQIVND (reference sequence). CDR3 sequence: CASSIDQGGNEQYF. The CDR3 nucleotides read TGTGCCAGTAGTATAGATCAGGGTGGCAACGAGCAGTACTTC. Looking up the rest from reference TRBV19 and TRBJ2-7 gives the full variable domain: DGGITQSPKYLFRKEGQNVTLSCEQNLNHDAMYWYRQDPGQGLRLIYYSQIVNDFQKGDIAEGYSVSREKKESFPLTVTSAQKNPTAFYLCASSIDQGGNEQYFGPGTRLTVT.

The CDR3 sequence: CASSSAGTGGERDGYTF. The CDR3 nucleotides are TGTGCCAGCAGCTCGGCCGGGACAGGGGGCGAGCGAGATGGCTACACCTTC. This chain joins TRBV7-9 and TRBJ1-2; 12 bases agree with TRBD1. This CDR3 is built from 17 residues. After removal of 4 bases from V and 6 bases from J, the junction contained 12 bases not matched to a gene. Germline V lookup: CDR1 SEHNR, CDR2 FQNEAQ (reference sequence).

The J gene is TRBJ1-2, the V gene TRBV5-1, with unresolved D. This CDR3 spans 15 amino acids. In germline, CDR1 is SGHRS, CDR2 YFSETQ. The ends were cut back, 1 base at V and 0 bases at J, with 10 bases in the middle. The CDR3 DNA reads TGCGCCAGCAGCTTGTCGGGCCGCGCTAACTATGGCTACACCTTC. Its translation: CASSLSGRANYGYTF.

The chain is built from TRBV29-1 and TRBJ2-5, with D maybe TRBD1 (6 bases). The V gene lost 7 bases and the J gene lost 3 bases, with 9 bases spanning the gap. The CDR3 has 11 amino acids. The germline V gene encodes CDR1 SQVTM and CDR2 ANQGSEA. CDR3 protein: CSAEGEETQYF. DNA of the CDR3: TGCAGCGCCGAGGGGGAAGAGACCCAGTACTTC.

This clonotype was seen only once. This sequence joins TRBV29-1 and TRBJ2-7; D is possibly TRBD2 (6 bases). The CDR3 consists of 15 residues. Germline CDR1 and CDR2: SQVTM and ANQGSEA. Trimming removed 6 bases from V and 3 bases from J, with 21 bases in between. The CDR3 DNA reads TGCAGCGTCCGATGGGACTCCATGTCCCTCTACGAGCAGTACTTC. The encoded protein is CSVRWDSMSLYEQYF.

This chain connects TRBV6-5 to TRBJ2-5; the D gene is possibly TRBD1 (6 bases). Germline lookup yields CDR1 MNHEY and CDR2 SVGAGI. V was pared by 2 bases and J by 1 base, with 20 bases between. The CDR3 loop spans 18 amino acids. The CDR3 nucleotides read TGTGCCAGCAGTTACCCTAACCGGGACACCGCCACCCAAGAGACCCAGTACTTC. It codes for CASSYPNRDTATQETQYF.

This chain uses TRBV7-8 with TRBJ2-5, with D perhaps TRBD1 or TRBD2 (6 bases each). Per germline, CDR1 SGHVS and CDR2 FQNEAQ. Deletions cut 3 bases from V and 2 bases from J, with 13 bases between. The CDR3 consists of 15 residues. The CDR3 reads CASSFEGGTQETQYF. CDR3 nucleotides: TGTGCCAGCAGCTTCGAAGGGGGGACGCAAGAGACCCAGTACTTC.

This rearrangement joins TRBV6-6 to TRBJ2-5, with unresolved D. The V and J ends lost 2 bases and 1 base respectively, with 11 bases between them. The CDR3 has 15 residues. CDR1 and CDR2 (germline): MNHNY, SVGAGI (reference sequence). CDR3 nucleotide sequence: TGTGCCAGCAGTTACCCGGCTAAATCCCAAGAGACCCAGTACTTC. Amino acids: CASSYPAKSQETQYF.